This T cell receptor beta chain derives from a study of graft-versus-host responses after intestinal transplantation. Method: immunoSEQ multiplex PCR; TCRdb's copy keeps in-frame clones and lacks some. The sample lists around 76,000 clones; approximately 96% were seen once. Germline V gene sequence: CDR1 SGHTS, CDR2 YDEGEE. This CDR3 has 14 residues. The V and J ends lost 4 bases and 6 bases respectively, with 14 bases between them. This clone has a single count. Its target is not known. The chain carries TRBV5-8 and TRBJ2-1, with a tentative D call TRBD1 (6 bases). The receptor was derived from a human donor who received an intestinal transplant. The source was unstimulated CD8+ T cells sorted from spleen or lymph node cells, collected before intestinal transplant. CDR3 coding DNA: TGTGCCAGCAGCCCCCTCGAGGGGGTCAATGAGCAGTTCTTC. It encodes CASSPLEGVNEQFF.